These 6 T cell receptor beta chains came from one sample sequenced in a study of blood T cell repertoires in COVID-19. The data were produced by immunoSEQ multiplex PCR, yet TCRdb's version contains in-frame clones alone and is incomplete. The sample shows about 160,000 clones, over 85% of them seen only once. The sequencing sample was made of peripheral blood. The receptors were sampled from a woman aged 60-75 years with COVID-19, enrolled during active disease.

The genes are TRBV10-3 and TRBJ1-1; tentative D call: TRBD1 (5 bases). Germline CDR1 reads ENHRY; CDR2 reads SYGVKD. The CDR3 totals 15 residues. Trimming removed 3 bases at V and 3 bases at J, with 14 bases between. CDR3: CAISDRGRTHTEAFF. CDR3 coding DNA: TGTGCCATCAGTGACCGAGGACGGACACACACTGAAGCTTTCTTT.

Here the CDR3 reads CASSYITGTGGPPLHF. The CDR3 DNA follows: TGTGCCAGCAGTTATATTACCGGGACAGGGGGCCCACCCCTCCACTTT. The V gene is TRBV6-5, the J gene TRBJ1-6, with 12 bases matching TRBD1. The CDR3 length is 16 residues. CDR1 and CDR2 (germline): MNHEY, SVGAGI. V dropped 3 bases and J dropped 11; count of bases not matched to a gene: 8.

In this sample, this clone turned up once. The chain combines TRBV30 with TRBJ1-2, with 10 bases aligning to TRBD1. Germline V gene lookup returns CDR1 GTSNPN and CDR2 SVGIG (reference sequence). The length of the CDR3 is 14 residues. Trimming took 6 bases from V and 5 from J; bases not matched to a gene: 9. The CDR3 nucleotides read TGTGCCTGTCCGGGACAGGGGATAGGATATGGCTACACCTTC. The encoded protein is CACPGQGIGYGYTF.

The rearrangement uses TRBV7-9 and TRBJ1-4; D gene unclear. CDR1 is SEHNR and CDR2 is FQNEAQ in the germline V gene (reference sequence). V shed 1 base and J shed 11 bases, with 17 bases lying between them. CDR3 size: 15 residues. This CDR3 is CASSLGITETGKLFF. The DNA for the CDR3 is TGTGCCAGCAGCTTAGGAATAACAGAAACGGGGAAACTGTTTTTT.

The chain uses TRBV18 and TRBJ2-7, with D perhaps matching TRBD2 (6 bases). The V gene lost 0 bases and the J gene lost 5 bases, with 11 bases spanning the gap. Per the germline V gene, CDR1 is KGHSH and CDR2 is LQKENI. The CDR3 totals 14 residues. CDR3 residues: CASSPPVGGNEQYF. The CDR3 DNA is TGTGCCAGCTCACCACCCGTCGGCGGGAACGAGCAGTACTTC.

The chain's CDR3 is CAISQTSIDRVGNTIYF. CDR3 coding DNA: TGTGCCATCAGTCAGACCTCCATAGACAGGGTGGGGAACACCATATATTTT. The chain uses TRBV10-3 and TRBJ1-3; TRBD1 matches at 7 bases. Germline-derived CDR1 and CDR2 are ENHRY and SYGVKD. Germline trimming cut 5 bases from V and 7 bases from J; bases unmatched to any gene: 17. CDR3 length: 17 amino acids.